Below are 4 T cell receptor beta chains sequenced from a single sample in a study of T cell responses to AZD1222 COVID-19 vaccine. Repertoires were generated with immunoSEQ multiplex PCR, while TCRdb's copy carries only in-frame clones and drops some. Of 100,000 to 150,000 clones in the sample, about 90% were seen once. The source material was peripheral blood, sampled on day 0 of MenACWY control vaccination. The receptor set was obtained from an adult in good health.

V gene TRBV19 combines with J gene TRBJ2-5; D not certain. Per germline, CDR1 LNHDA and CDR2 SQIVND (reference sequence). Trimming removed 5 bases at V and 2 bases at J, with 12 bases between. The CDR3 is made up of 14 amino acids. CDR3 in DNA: TGTGCCAGTAGTTCGTCGCTTCCACAAGAGACCCAGTACTTC. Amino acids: CASSSSLPQETQYF.

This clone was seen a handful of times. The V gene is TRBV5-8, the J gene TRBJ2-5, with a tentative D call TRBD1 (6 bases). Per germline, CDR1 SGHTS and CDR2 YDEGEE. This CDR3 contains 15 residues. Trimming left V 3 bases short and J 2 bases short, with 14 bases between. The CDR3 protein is CASSSSTGLQETQYF. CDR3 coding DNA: TGTGCCAGCAGCTCCTCGACAGGCCTACAAGAGACCCAGTACTTC.

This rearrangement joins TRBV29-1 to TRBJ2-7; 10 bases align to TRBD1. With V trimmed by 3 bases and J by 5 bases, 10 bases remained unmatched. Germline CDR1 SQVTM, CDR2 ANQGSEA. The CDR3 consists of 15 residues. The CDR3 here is CSVDRGTGVRNEQYF. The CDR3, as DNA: TGCAGCGTTGACAGAGGGACAGGGGTAAGGAACGAGCAGTACTTC.

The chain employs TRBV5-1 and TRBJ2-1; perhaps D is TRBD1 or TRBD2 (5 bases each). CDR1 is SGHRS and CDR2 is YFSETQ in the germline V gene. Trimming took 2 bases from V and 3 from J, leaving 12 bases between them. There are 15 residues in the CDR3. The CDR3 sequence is CASSFEGTGYNEQFF. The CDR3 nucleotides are TGCGCCAGCAGCTTCGAGGGGACGGGCTACAATGAGCAGTTCTTC.